This paragraph covers one T cell receptor beta chain sequence. Some clones are missing from TCRdb's copy, which holds only in-frame ones; the method was immunoSEQ multiplex PCR. Of roughly 250,000 clones in the sample, around 87% are singletons; the top ten hold about 2.5%. The CDR3 runs 13 residues. Per the germline V gene, CDR1 is SGHTA and CDR2 is FQGTGA. V shed 5 bases, J shed 3 bases, and the junction held 2 bases outside the gene matches. The sample belongs to a study of blood T cell repertoires in COVID-19. On the study more broadly: In each case, the material was cDNA or gDNA derived from T cells, B-cell-depleted T cells, or PBMCs.

The V and J genes are TRBV7-3 and TRBJ2-3; 7 nucleotides line up with TRBD1. This TCR was recovered from a woman between 45 and 60 years old with acute or convalescent COVID-19. Sequenced: peripheral blood. The CDR3 region has the DNA TGTGCCAGCAGCACACAGGGGACAGATACGCAGTATTTT. It encodes CASSTQGTDTQYF.